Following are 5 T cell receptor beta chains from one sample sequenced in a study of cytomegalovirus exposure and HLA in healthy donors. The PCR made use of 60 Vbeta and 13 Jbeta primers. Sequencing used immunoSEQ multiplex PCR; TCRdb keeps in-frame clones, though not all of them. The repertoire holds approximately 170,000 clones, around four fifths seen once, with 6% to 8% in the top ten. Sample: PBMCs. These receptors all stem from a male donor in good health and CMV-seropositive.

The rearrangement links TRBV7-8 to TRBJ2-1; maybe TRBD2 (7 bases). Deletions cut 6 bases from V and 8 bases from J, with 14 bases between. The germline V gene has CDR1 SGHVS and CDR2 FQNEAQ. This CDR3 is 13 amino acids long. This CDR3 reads CASSEGGAYEQFF. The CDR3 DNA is TGTGCCAGCAGTGAAGGGGGGGCCTATGAGCAGTTCTTC.

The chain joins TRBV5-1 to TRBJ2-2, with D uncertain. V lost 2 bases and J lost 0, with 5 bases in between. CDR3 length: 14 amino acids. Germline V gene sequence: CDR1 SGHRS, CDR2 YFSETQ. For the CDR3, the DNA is TGCGCCAGCAGCTTAACAGCGAACACCGGGGAGCTGTTTTTT. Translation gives CASSLTANTGELFF.

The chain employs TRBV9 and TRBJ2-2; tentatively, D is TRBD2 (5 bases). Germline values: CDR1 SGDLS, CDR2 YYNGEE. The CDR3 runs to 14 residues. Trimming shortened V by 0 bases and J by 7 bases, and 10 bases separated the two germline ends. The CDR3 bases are TGTGCCAGCAGCGTAGTCGGGGTCGACGGGGAGCTGTTTTTT. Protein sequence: CASSVVGVDGELFF.

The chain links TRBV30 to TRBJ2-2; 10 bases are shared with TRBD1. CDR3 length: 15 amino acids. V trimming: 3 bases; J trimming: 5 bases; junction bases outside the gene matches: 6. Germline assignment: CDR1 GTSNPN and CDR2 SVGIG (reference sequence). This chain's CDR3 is CAWSTGQGGTGELFF. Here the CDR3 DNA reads TGTGCCTGGAGCACCGGACAGGGGGGAACCGGGGAGCTGTTTTTT.

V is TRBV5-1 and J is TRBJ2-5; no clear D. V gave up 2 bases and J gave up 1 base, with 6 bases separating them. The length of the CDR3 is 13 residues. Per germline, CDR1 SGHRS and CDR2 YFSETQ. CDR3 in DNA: TGCGCCAGCAGCTTAGAGCTCCAAGAGACCCAGTACTTC. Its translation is CASSLELQETQYF.